This TCR beta chain was observed in a study of cytomegalovirus exposure and HLA in healthy donors. A roughly 120-subject validation cohort, separate from the approximately 610-subject first cohort, supplied the donors. V lost 6 bases and J lost 1; bases outside the gene matches: 2. CDR1 is KGHSH and CDR2 is LQKENI in the germline V gene. The CDR3 consists of 13 residues. Here immunoSEQ multiplex PCR was the method, and the copy in TCRdb shows in-frame clones only, minus some. The data hold fewer than 150,000 clones, with about nine tenths observed a single time. In the case of this clone: Its specificity is unknown.

General observations from the study: The authors enumerated over 150 TCR beta chains as linked to cytomegalovirus.

The sequenced sample was PBMCs. The receptor comes from a man younger than 40 in good health and CMV-seronegative. The J gene is TRBJ1-1, the V gene TRBV18; the match to TRBD1 covers 7 bases. CDR3 residues: CASSRQGNTEAFF. The CDR3 DNA reads TGTGCCAGCTCGCGACAGGGGAACACTGAAGCTTTCTTT.